Each of the 13 T cell receptor beta chains below was sequenced from the same sample in a study of blood T cell repertoires in COVID-19. Some clones are missing from TCRdb's copy, which holds only in-frame ones; the method was immunoSEQ multiplex PCR. The data hold 150,000 or so clones, with about 86% observed a single time. The sample comprised peripheral blood. These receptors were taken from a woman aged 60-70 years with acute or convalescent COVID-19.

The rearrangement joins TRBV2 to TRBJ2-5; D is perhaps TRBD1 (5 bases). Per the germline V gene, CDR1 is SNHLY and CDR2 is FYNNEI. The germline V and J ends were trimmed by 7 bases and 5 bases, with 17 bases remaining between them. The CDR3 totals 14 residues. In nucleotides, the CDR3 is TGTGCCAGCAAACCTCGAGCAGGGCGGGAGACCCAGTACTTC. Encoded protein: CASKPRAGRETQYF.

V gene TRBV7-8 combines with J gene TRBJ1-6, with no clear D. With 5 bases removed from V and 9 bases from J, the gap between germline ends came to 17 bases. In germline, CDR1 is SGHVS, CDR2 FQNEAQ. The CDR3 length is 15 residues. Here the CDR3 DNA reads TGTGCCAGCAGCCAAACTAGGCAGACTAGTTCACCCCTCCACTTT. Amino acid sequence: CASSQTRQTSSPLHF.

V usage is TRBV7-3 and J usage is TRBJ2-3; TRBD2 agrees at 11 bases. After removal of 5 bases from V and 2 bases from J, the junction contained 3 bases not matched to a gene. CDR3 size: 15 residues. The germline V gene encodes CDR1 SGHTA and CDR2 FQGTGA. The CDR3 region has the DNA TGTGCCAGCAGCATTAGCGGGAGGGCCACAGATACGCAGTATTTT. Its translation is CASSISGRATDTQYF.

The chain employs TRBV9 and TRBJ2-1; 7 nucleotides match TRBD1. The CDR3 totals 16 residues. CDR1 and CDR2 (germline): SGDLS, YYNGEE. Trimming at V came to 4 bases and at J to 6 bases, leaving 13 bases not matched to a gene. In DNA form, the CDR3 reads TGTGCCAGCAGCTCCCAGGGGGACCGCGTCGGCAATGAGCAGTTCTTC. Residues: CASSSQGDRVGNEQFF. Filled out from reference TRBV9 and TRBJ2-1, the complete variable domain reads DSGVTQTPKHLITATGQRVTLRCSPRSGDLSVYWYQQSLDQGLQFLIQYYNGEERAKGNILERFSAQQFPDLHSELNLSSLELGDSALYFCASSSQGDRVGNEQFFGPGTRLTVL.

The chain employs TRBV5-5 and TRBJ2-7, with D tentatively TRBD1 (5 bases). The length of the CDR3 is 14 residues. Trimming took off 5 bases at V and 2 bases at J, with 14 bases between the two ends. Germline V gene lookup returns CDR1 SGHKS and CDR2 YYEKEE (reference sequence). This CDR3 is CASSFSQGAYEQYF. As DNA, the CDR3 is TGTGCCAGCAGTTTCTCTCAGGGTGCCTACGAGCAGTACTTC.

The J gene is TRBJ2-1, the V gene TRBV18; D perhaps matches TRBD1 (6 bases). The CDR3 sequence is 15 residues long. Deletions cut 1 base from V and 0 bases from J, with 7 bases between. Germline CDR1 KGHSH, CDR2 LQKENI. The CDR3 loop reads CASSPRDISYNEQFF. In DNA, the CDR3 is TGTGCCAGCTCACCACGGGACATCTCCTACAATGAGCAGTTCTTC.

The chain combines TRBV28 with TRBJ1-1; the D is unclear. The CDR3 spans 18 residues. Deletions cut 6 bases from V and 0 bases from J, with 23 bases between. CDR1 is MDHEN, CDR2 SYDVKM, per germline. The CDR3 loop reads CASSSDRGLKHMNTEAFF. CDR3 sequence (DNA): TGTGCCAGCAGCTCCGACCGCGGACTGAAACATATGAACACTGAAGCTTTCTTT.

The CDR3 coding sequence is TGTGCCATCAATACAGGGGATGAGCAGTACTTC. This codes for CAINTGDEQYF. The chain links TRBV10-3 to TRBJ2-7; 7 nucleotides agree with TRBD1. Germline V gene lookup returns CDR1 ENHRY and CDR2 SYGVKD. The V gene end was trimmed by 7 bases and the J gene end by 7 bases; junction bases not matched to a gene: 4. This CDR3 is built from 11 residues.

The chain joins TRBV28 to TRBJ1-2; D is unclear. CDR3 length: 11 residues. The germline V gene encodes CDR1 MDHEN and CDR2 SYDVKM. The germline V and J ends were trimmed by 6 bases and 3 bases, with 5 bases remaining between them. The CDR3 region is CASRPDYGYTF. CDR3 DNA sequence: TGTGCCAGCAGGCCAGACTATGGCTACACCTTC.

The chain couples TRBV6-5 to TRBJ2-7; D not certain. The CDR3 loop spans 14 amino acids. Germline loops: CDR1 MNHEY, CDR2 SVGAGI. Trimming took off 0 bases at V and 0 bases at J, with 6 bases between the two ends. This chain's CDR3 is CASSYSPGSYEQYF. DNA of the CDR3: TGTGCCAGCAGTTACTCCCCGGGCTCCTACGAGCAGTACTTC.

The chain uses TRBV11-1 and TRBJ2-7, with 8 bases aligning to TRBD1. V gave up 3 bases and J gave up 7 bases; unmatched junction bases: 14. The CDR3 sequence is 16 residues long. Germline values: CDR1 SGHAT, CDR2 FQDESV (reference sequence). CDR3 sequence: CASSFRSGTGAEEQYF. In DNA, the CDR3 is TGTGCCAGCAGCTTCCGGAGTGGGACAGGAGCCGAGGAGCAGTACTTC.

This clone was picked up a small number of times. The chain recombines TRBV29-1 with TRBJ1-1; 7 positions agree with TRBD1. V dropped 6 bases and J dropped 1; count of bases not matched to a gene: 14. This CDR3 spans 16 amino acids. CDR1 SQVTM and CDR2 ANQGSEA come from the germline V gene. The CDR3 sequence is CSVPPGTVAGNTEAFF. CDR3 DNA: TGCAGCGTCCCACCTGGGACAGTTGCCGGGAACACTGAAGCTTTCTTT.

This sequence joins TRBV5-1 and TRBJ2-7; tentatively, D is TRBD2 (6 bases). Per germline, CDR1 SGHRS and CDR2 YFSETQ. The CDR3 spans 15 residues. Trimming pared 1 base from V and 7 bases from J, leaving 18 bases between. CDR3 DNA: TGCGCCAGCAGCTTGACGGGAAAGTCGGCGGGGGAGCAGTACTTC. Amino acids: CASSLTGKSAGEQYF.